This T cell receptor beta chain was identified during a study of CD8 T cells in ankylosing spondylitis. Whole-study findings and limits: Clones linked to disease were reported to show significant enrichment in matched ankylosing spondylitis synovial fluid. Characteristic of ankylosing spondylitis blood, it appeared, was a TCR beta motif comprising several highly homologous variants.

Details on this clonotype: The antigen is not known.

TCRdb passed the 5' RACE reads through MiXCR, listing each CDR3 protein once. The sample holds around 890,000 distinct CDR3 sequences, about 11% seen once. The CDR3 is 13 amino acids. Trimming pared 6 bases from V and 4 bases from J, leaving 13 bases between. Germline-derived CDR1 and CDR2 are MDHEN and SYDVKM. This TCR was recovered from a male donor with ankylosing spondylitis. Sequenced material: blood, either unsorted or a sorted T cell fraction (not recorded which). This rearrangement joins TRBV28 to TRBJ2-7; D may be TRBD1 (5 bases). The CDR3 here is CASSSSQDYEQYF. The CDR3 DNA follows: TGTGCCAGCAGCTCTTCACAGGATTACGAGCAGTACTTC. The whole variable domain, remainder taken from reference TRBV28 and TRBJ2-7, is DVKVTQSSRYLVKRTGEKVFLECVQDMDHENMFWYRQDPGLGLRLIYFSYDVKMKEKGDIPEGYSVSREKKERFSLILESASTNQTSMYLCASSSSQDYEQYFGPGTRLTVT.